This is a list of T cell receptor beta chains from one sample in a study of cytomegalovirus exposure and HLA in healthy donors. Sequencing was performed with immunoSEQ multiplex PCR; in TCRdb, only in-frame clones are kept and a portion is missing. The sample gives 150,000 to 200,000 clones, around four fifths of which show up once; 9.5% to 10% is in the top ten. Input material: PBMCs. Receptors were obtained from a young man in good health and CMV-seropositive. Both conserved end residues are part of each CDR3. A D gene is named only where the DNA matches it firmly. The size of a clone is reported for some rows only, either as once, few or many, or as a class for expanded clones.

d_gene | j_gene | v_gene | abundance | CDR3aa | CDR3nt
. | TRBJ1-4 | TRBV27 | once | CASSLRGMGEKLFF | TGTGCCAGCAGTTTGCGGGGCATGGGTGAAAAACTGTTTTTT
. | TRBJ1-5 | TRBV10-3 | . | CAISPALQGQPQHF | TGTGCCATCAGTCCTGCCCTCCAGGGTCAGCCCCAGCATTTT
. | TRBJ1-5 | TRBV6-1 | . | CASKSLRDSNQPQHF | TGTGCCAGCAAGTCGCTCAGGGATAGCAATCAGCCCCAGCATTTT
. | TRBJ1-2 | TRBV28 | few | CASSWGERGYTF | TGTGCCAGCAGTTGGGGAGAGAGAGGCTACACCTTC
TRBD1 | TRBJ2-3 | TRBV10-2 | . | CASRNRGPDTQYF | TGCGCCAGCAGAAACAGGGGGCCGGATACGCAGTATTTT
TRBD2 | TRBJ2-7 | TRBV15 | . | CATSRGLAGVEQYF | TGTGCCACCAGCAGGGGACTAGCGGGAGTAGAGCAGTACTTC
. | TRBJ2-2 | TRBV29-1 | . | CSVVEGPGELFF | TGCAGCGTTGTGGAGGGCCCCGGGGAGCTGTTTTTT
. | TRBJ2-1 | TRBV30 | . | CAWSPLFYNEQFF | TGTGCCTGGAGTCCCCTCTTCTACAATGAGCAGTTCTTC
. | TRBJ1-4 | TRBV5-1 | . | CASSFEGNEKLFF | TGCGCCAGCAGCTTTGAGGGCAATGAAAAACTGTTTTTT
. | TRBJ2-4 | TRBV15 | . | CATSRDGGRESKNIQYF | TGTGCCACCAGCAGAGATGGGGGCAGGGAGTCCAAAAACATTCAGTACTTC
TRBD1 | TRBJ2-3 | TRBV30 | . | CAWNINRGMDTQYF | TGTGCCTGGAACATAAACAGGGGAATGGATACGCAGTATTTT
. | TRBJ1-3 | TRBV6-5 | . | CASKIRGSSGNTIYF | TGTGCCAGCAAGATTCGGGGGAGCTCTGGAAACACCATATATTTT
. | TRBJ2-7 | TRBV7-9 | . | CASSRTSNEQYF | TGTGCCAGCAGCAGAACTAGTAACGAGCAGTACTTC
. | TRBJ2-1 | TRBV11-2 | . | CASSPSSRNEQFF | TGTGCCAGCAGCCCTTCTAGCCGCAATGAGCAGTTCTTC
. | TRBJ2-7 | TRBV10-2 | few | CASSLTGLGYEQYF | TGCGCCAGCAGCTTGACAGGCCTAGGCTACGAGCAGTACTTC
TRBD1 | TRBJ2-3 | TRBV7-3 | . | CASSPATGAGDTQYF | TGTGCCAGCAGCCCAGCGACAGGGGCCGGAGATACGCAGTATTTT
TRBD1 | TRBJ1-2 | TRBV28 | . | CAGGDSSYGYTF | TGTGCCGGAGGGGACAGCAGCTATGGCTACACCTTC
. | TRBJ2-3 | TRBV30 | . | CAWSVPSPNHTQYF | TGTGCCTGGAGTGTACCGAGCCCAAACCATACGCAGTATTTT
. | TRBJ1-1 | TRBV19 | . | CASTVGGNTEAFF | TGTGCCAGTACTGTGGGGGGGAACACTGAAGCTTTCTTT
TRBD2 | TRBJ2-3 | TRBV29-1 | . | CSVRGLVGGRGTDTQYF | TGCAGTGTCCGGGGACTAGTGGGGGGGAGGGGAACAGATACGCAGTATTTT
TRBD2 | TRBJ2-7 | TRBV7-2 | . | CASSFQTSGRAYQYF | TGTGCCAGCAGCTTCCAGACTAGCGGGAGGGCCTATCAGTACTTC
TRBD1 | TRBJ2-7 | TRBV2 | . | CASNRQGAPGEQYF | TGTGCCAGCAACAGACAGGGGGCACCCGGCGAGCAGTACTTC
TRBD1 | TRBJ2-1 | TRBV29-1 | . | CSVELDRAYNEQFF | TGCAGCGTTGAACTGGACAGGGCCTACAATGAGCAGTTCTTC
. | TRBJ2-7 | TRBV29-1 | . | CSVRGRITYEQYF | TGCAGCGTCAGAGGGAGGATTACCTACGAGCAGTACTTC
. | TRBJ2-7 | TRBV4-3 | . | CASSQDARNPYEQYF | TGCGCCAGCAGCCAAGATGCGCGGAACCCCTACGAGCAGTACTTC
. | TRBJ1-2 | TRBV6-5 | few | CASSLQGNYGYTF | TGTGCCAGCAGCCTACAGGGTAACTATGGCTACACCTTC
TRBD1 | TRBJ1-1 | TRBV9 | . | CASSGETGGNTEAFF | TGTGCCAGCAGCGGGGAAACAGGGGGCAACACTGAAGCTTTCTTT
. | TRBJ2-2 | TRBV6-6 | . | CASSRNTGELFF | TGTGCCAGCAGCCGTAACACCGGGGAGCTGTTTTTT
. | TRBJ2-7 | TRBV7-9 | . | CASSLAVGGSTYEQYF | TGTGCCAGCAGCTTAGCCGTGGGAGGAAGCACCTACGAGCAGTACTTC
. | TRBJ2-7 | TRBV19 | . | CASSDSGTTYEQYF | TGTGCCAGTAGTGACTCCGGGACAACATACGAGCAGTACTTC
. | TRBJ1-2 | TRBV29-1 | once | CSVEPGSNYGYTF | TGCAGCGTTGAGCCAGGGTCTAACTATGGCTACACCTTC
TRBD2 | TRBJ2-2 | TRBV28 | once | CATSGRATGELFF | TGTGCCACAAGCGGGAGGGCCACCGGGGAGCTGTTTTTT
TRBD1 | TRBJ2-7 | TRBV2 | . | CASNAGGYEQYF | TGTGCCAGTAATGCAGGGGGCTACGAGCAGTACTTC
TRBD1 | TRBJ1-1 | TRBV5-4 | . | CASSLPNTGGTEAFF | TGTGCCAGCAGCCTACCTAATACAGGGGGCACTGAAGCTTTCTTT
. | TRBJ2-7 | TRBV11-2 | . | CASSPLGAINGYEQYF | TGTGCCAGCAGCCCCCTTGGGGCAATTAATGGCTACGAGCAGTACTTC
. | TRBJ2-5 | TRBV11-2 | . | CASSTMTGTETQYF | TGTGCCAGCAGCACCATGACAGGAACAGAGACCCAGTACTTC
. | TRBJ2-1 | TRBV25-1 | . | CASSSLKQFF | TGTGCCAGCAGTTCCCTTAAGCAGTTCTTC
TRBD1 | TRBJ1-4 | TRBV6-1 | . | CASSSTGGPNEKLFF | TGTGCCAGCAGTTCGACAGGGGGCCCTAATGAAAAACTGTTTTTT
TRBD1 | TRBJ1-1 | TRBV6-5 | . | CASRRQGLNTEAFF | TGTGCCAGCAGGAGACAGGGGTTGAACACTGAAGCTTTCTTT
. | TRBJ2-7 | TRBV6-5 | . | CASRIYASSYEQYF | TGTGCCAGCAGAATATACGCTTCCTCCTACGAGCAGTACTTC
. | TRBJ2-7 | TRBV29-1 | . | CSVGMTPRSSYEQYF | TGCAGCGTCGGGATGACTCCTAGGAGCTCCTACGAGCAGTACTTC
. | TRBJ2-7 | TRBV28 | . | CASSLFPGSSYEQYF | TGTGCCAGCAGTTTATTCCCGGGAAGTTCATACGAGCAGTACTTC